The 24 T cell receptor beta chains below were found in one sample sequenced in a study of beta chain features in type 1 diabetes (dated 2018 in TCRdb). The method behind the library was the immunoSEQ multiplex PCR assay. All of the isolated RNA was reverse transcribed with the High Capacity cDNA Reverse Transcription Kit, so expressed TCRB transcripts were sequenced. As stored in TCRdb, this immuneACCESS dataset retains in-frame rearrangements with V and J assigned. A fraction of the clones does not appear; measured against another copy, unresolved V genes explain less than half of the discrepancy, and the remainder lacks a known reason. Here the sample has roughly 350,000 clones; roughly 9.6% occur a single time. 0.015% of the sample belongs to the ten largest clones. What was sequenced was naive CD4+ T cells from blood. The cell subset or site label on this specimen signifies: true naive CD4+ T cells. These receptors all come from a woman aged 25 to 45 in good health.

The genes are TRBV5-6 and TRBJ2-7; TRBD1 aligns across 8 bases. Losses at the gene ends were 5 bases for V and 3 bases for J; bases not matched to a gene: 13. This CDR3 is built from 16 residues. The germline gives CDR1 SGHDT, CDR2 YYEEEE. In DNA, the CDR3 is TGTGCCAGCAGTCTCCAAAGGGGGACAGGCCTCTACGAGCAGTACTTC. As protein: CASSLQRGTGLYEQYF.

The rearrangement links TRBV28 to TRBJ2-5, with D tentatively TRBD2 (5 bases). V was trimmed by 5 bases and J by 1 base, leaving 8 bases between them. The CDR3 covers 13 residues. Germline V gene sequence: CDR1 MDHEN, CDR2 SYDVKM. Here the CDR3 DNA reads TGTGCCAGCAGTCAGCGGCCCCAAGAGACCCAGTACTTC. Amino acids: CASSQRPQETQYF.

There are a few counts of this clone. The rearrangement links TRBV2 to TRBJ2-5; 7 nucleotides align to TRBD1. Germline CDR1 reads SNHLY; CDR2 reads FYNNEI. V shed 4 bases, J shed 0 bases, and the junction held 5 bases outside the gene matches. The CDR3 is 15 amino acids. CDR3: CASSAQGVNQETQYF. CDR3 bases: TGTGCCAGCAGTGCGCAGGGGGTGAACCAAGAGACCCAGTACTTC.

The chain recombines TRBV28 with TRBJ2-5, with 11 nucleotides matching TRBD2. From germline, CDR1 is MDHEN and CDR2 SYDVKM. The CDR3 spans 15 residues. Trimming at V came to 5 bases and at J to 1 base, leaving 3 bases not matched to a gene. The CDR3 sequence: CASSRLAGSQETQYF. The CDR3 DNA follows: TGTGCCAGCAGTCGACTAGCGGGATCCCAAGAGACCCAGTACTTC.

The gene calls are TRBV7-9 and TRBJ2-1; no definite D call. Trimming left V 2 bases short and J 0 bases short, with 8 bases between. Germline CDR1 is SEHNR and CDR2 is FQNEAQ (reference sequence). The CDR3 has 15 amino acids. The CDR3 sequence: CASSLIRSSYNEQFF. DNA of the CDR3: TGTGCCAGCAGCTTAATAAGGAGCTCCTACAATGAGCAGTTCTTC.

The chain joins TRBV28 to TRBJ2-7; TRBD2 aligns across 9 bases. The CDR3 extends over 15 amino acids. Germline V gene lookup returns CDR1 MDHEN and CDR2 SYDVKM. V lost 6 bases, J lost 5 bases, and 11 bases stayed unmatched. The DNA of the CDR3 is TGTGCCAGCAGCGTTTCCAGCGGGAGGATCCACGAGCAGTACTTC. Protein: CASSVSSGRIHEQYF.

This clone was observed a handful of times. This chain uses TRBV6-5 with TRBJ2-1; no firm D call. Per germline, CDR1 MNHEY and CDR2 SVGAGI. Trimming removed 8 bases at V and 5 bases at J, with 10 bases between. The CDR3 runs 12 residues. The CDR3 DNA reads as TGTGCCAGCGGTGGGCCCCACAATGAGCAGTTCTTC. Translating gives CASGGPHNEQFF.

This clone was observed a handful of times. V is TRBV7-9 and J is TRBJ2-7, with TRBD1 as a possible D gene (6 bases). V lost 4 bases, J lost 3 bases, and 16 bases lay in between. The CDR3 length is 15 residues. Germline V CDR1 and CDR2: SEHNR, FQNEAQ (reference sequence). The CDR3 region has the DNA TGTGCCAGCAGCTCCCGGGACACCTCCCTCTACGAGCAGTACTTC. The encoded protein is CASSSRDTSLYEQYF.

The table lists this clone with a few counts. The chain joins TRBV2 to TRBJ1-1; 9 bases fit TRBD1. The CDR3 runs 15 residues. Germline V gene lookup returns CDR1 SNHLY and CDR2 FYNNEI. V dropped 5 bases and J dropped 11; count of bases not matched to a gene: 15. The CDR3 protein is CASSPTRTGAMRAFF. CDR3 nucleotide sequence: TGTGCCAGCAGTCCGACGCGGACAGGGGCGATGAGGGCTTTCTTT.

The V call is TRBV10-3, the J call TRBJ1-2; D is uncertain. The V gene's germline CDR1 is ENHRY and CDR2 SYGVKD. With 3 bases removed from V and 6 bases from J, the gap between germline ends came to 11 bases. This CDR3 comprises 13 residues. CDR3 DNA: TGTGCCATCAGTGAAATAATTGTCGATGGCTACACCTTC. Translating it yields CAISEIIVDGYTF.

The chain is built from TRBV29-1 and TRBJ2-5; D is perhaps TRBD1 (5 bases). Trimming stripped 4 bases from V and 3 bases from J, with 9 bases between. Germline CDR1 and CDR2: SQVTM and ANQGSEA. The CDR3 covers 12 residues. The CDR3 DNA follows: TGCAGCGTTGGTCCCAGGGAAGAGACCCAGTACTTC. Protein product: CSVGPREETQYF. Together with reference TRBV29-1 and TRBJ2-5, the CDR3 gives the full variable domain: SAVISQKPSRDICQRGTSLTIQCQVDSQVTMMFWYRQQPGQSLTLIATANQGSEATYESGFVIDKFPISRPNLTFSTLTVSNMSPEDSSIYLCSVGPREETQYFGPGTRLLVL.

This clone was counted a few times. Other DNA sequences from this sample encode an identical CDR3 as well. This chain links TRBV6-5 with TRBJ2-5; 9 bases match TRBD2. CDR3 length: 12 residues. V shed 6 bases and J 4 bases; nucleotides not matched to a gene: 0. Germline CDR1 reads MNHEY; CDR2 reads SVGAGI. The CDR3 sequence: CASRRGGETQYF. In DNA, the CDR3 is TGTGCCAGCAGGCGGGGGGGAGAGACCCAGTACTTC.

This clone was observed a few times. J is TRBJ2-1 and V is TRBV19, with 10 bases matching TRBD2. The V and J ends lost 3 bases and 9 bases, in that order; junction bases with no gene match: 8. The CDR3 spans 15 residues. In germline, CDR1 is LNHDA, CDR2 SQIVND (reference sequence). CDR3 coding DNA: TGTGCCAGTAGTATCCCCCCTAGCGGGAGTGGTGAGCAGTTCTTC. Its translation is CASSIPPSGSGEQFF. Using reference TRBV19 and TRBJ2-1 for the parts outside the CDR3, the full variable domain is DGGITQSPKYLFRKEGQNVTLSCEQNLNHDAMYWYRQDPGQGLRLIYYSQIVNDFQKGDIAEGYSVSREKKESFPLTVTSAQKNPTAFYLCASSIPPSGSGEQFFGPGTRLTVL.

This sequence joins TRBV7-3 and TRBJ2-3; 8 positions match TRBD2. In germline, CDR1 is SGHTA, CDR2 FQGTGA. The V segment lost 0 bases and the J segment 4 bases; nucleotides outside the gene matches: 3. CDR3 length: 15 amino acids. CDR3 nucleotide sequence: TGTGCCAGCAGCTTAACTAGCGGGATTTCAGATACGCAGTATTTT. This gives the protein CASSLTSGISDTQYF.

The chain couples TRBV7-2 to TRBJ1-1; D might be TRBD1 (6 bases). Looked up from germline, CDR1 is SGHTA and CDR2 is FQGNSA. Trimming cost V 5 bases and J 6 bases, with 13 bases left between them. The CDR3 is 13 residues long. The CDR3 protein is CASSPDRIPEAFF. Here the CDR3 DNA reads TGTGCCAGCAGCCCGGACAGAATCCCTGAAGCTTTCTTT. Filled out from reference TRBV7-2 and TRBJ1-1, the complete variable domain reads GAGVSQSPSNKVTEKGKDVELRCDPISGHTALYWYRQSLGQGLEFLIYFQGNSAPDKSGLPSDRFSAERTGGSVSTLTIQRTQQEDSAVYLCASSPDRIPEAFFGQGTRLTVV.

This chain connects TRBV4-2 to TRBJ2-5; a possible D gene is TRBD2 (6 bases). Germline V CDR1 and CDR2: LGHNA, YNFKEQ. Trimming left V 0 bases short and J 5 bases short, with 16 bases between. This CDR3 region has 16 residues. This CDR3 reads CASSQDHSGARETQYF. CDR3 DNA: TGTGCCAGCAGCCAAGATCATAGCGGAGCTAGGGAGACCCAGTACTTC.

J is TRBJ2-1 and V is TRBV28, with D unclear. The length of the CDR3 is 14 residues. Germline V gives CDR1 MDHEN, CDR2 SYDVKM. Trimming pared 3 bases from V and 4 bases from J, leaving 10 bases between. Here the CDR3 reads CASSFPREYNEQFF. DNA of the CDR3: TGTGCCAGCAGTTTCCCCCGTGAGTACAATGAGCAGTTCTTC.

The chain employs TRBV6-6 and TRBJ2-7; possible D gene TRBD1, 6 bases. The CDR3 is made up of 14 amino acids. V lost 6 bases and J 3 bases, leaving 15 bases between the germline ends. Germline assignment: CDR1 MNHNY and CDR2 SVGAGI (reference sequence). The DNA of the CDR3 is TGTGCCAGCAGAAGGGACACAGTTTTCTACGAGCAGTACTTC. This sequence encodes CASRRDTVFYEQYF.

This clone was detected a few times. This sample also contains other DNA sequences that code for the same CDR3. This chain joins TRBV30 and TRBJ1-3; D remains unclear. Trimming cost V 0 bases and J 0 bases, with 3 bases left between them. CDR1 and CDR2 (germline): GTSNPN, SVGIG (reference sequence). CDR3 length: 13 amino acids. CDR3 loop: CAWSVLSGNTIYF. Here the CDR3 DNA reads TGTGCCTGGAGTGTACTCTCTGGAAACACCATATATTTT. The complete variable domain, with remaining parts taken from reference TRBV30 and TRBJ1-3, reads SQTIHQWPATLVQPVGSPLSLECTVEGTSNPNLYWYRQAAGRGLQLLFYSVGIGQISSEVPQNLSASRPQDRQFILSSKKLLLSDSGFYLCAWSVLSGNTIYFGEGSWLTVV.

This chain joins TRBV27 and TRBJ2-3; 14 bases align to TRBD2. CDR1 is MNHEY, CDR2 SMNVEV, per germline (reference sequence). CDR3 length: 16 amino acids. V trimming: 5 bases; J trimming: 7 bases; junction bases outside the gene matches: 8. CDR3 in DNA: TGTGCCAGCAGTCCCCGGACTAGCGGGAGGATGTATACGCAGTATTTT. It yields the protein CASSPRTSGRMYTQYF.

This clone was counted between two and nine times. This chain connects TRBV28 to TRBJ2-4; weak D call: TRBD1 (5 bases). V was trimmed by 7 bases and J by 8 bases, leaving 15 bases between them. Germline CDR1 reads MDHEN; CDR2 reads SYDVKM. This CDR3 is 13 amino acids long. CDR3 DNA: TGTGCCAGCACATTGGGCAGGGCGGACATTCAGTACTTC. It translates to CASTLGRADIQYF.

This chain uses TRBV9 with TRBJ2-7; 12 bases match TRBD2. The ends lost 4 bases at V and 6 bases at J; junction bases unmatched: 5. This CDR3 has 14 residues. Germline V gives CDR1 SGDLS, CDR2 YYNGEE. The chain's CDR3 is CASSPSGRAVEQYF. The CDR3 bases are TGTGCCAGCAGCCCTAGCGGGAGGGCCGTCGAGCAGTACTTC. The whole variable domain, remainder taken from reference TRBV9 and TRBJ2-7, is DSGVTQTPKHLITATGQRVTLRCSPRSGDLSVYWYQQSLDQGLQFLIQYYNGEERAKGNILERFSAQQFPDLHSELNLSSLELGDSALYFCASSPSGRAVEQYFGPGTRLTVT.

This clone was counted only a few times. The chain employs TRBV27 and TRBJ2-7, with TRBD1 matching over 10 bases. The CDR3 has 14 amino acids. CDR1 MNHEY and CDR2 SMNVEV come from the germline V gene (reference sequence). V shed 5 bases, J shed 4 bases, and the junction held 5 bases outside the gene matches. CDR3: CASSDRGRRYEQYF. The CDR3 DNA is TGTGCCAGCAGTGACAGGGGGCGAAGATACGAGCAGTACTTC.

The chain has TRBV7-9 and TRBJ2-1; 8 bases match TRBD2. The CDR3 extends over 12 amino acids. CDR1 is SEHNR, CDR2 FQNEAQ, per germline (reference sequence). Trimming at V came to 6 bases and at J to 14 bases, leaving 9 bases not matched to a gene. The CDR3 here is CASRIDGTSEFF. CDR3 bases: TGTGCCAGCAGAATCGACGGGACTAGTGAGTTCTTC.